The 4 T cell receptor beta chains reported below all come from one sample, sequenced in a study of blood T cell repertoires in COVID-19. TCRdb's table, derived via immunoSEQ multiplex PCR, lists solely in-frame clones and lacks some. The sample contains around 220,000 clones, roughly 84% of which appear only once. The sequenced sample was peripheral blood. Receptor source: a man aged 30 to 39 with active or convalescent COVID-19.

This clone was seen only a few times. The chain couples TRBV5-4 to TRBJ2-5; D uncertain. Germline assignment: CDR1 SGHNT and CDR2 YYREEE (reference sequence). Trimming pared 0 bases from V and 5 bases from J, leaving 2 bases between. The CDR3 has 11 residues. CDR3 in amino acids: CASSLAETQYF. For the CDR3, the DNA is TGTGCCAGCAGCTTGGCGGAGACCCAGTACTTC.

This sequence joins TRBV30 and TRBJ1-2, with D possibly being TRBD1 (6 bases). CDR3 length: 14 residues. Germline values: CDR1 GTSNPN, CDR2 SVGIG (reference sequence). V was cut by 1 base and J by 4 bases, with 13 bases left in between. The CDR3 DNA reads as TGTGCCTGGAGTGGAGAGAGGGGGATCTATGGCTACACCTTC. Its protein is CAWSGERGIYGYTF. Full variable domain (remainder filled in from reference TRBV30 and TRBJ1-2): SQTIHQWPATLVQPVGSPLSLECTVEGTSNPNLYWYRQAAGRGLQLLFYSVGIGQISSEVPQNLSASRPQDRQFILSSKKLLLSDSGFYLCAWSGERGIYGYTFGSGTRLTVV.

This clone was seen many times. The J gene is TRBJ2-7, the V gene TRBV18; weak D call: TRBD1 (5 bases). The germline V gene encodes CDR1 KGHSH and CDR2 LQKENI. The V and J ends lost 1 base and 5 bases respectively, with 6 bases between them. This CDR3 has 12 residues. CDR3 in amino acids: CASSPQGNEQYF. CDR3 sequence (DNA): TGTGCCAGCTCACCACAGGGGAACGAGCAGTACTTC.

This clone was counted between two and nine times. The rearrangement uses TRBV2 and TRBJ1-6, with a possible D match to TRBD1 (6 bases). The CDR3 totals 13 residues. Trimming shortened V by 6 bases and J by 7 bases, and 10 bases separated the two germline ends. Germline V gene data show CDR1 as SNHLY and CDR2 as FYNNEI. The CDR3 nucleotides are TGTGCCAGCAGAAACAGGGAGAATTCACCCCTCCACTTT. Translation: CASRNRENSPLHF.